The clone carrying this T cell receptor (beta chain) was picked up many times. Its antigen is undetermined. This sample is drawn from a study of human T cells and chemical hapten exposure. About the study: Reading of the patch tests, which applied 0.01% DPC to the upper back, occurred at 6 days. Points from the study as a whole: TCRs whose frequency exceeded 1 in 1000 remained the same following DPC sensitization.

Within the library, unique molecular identifiers were attached to each individual cDNA molecule. Authors' methods: A per-sample median of 95,638 TCRs was observed, with a range of roughly 23,224 to 700,000. MiXCR, applied by TCRdb to the RACE reads, yields one record per CDR3 protein. TCRdb assigned the V and J calls; the authors' analysis was not used. The profile covers under 400,000 distinct CDR3 sequences, with around 5.5% appearing a single time and around 2.6% taken by the ten largest. CDR1 DFQATT and CDR2 SNEGSKA come from the germline V gene (reference sequence). CDR3 length: 14 residues. Trimming took 6 bases from V and 4 from J, leaving 16 bases between them. The time point is: pre-sensitization, week 0. Stated treatment: therapeutic diphenylcyclopropenone sensitization with weekly scalp DPC.

This clonotype was obtained from a woman between 50 and 59 years old with alopecia areata. Some clones in this sample may be carry-over from other donors' samples. The chain links TRBV20-1 to TRBJ2-1, with D perhaps being TRBD1 or TRBD2 (6 bases each). Sequences were derived from whole blood, sampled in connection with sensitization to the hapten diphenylcyclopropenone (DPC). The CDR3 loop reads CSAPAEGEYNEQFF. CDR3 bases: TGCAGTGCCCCGGCGGAGGGGGAGTACAATGAGCAGTTCTTC.